This TCR beta chain was identified during a study of T cells in narcolepsy. TCRdb keeps only in-frame clones here, not all; method: immunoSEQ multiplex PCR. The sample has approximately 35,000 clones, 65% to 85% seen once. Germline CDR1 SGDLS, CDR2 YYNGEE. The CDR3 consists of 15 residues. V gave up 3 bases and J gave up 0 bases, with 10 bases separating them. Sequenced sample: memory (CD45RA-) CD4+ T cells from blood. This sequence joins TRBV9 and TRBJ2-1; TRBD1 is a possible D gene (6 bases). The TCR comes from a human donor in good health. The CDR3: CASSERGFSYNEQFF. In DNA, the CDR3 is TGTGCCAGCAGCGAAAGGGGGTTCTCCTACAATGAGCAGTTCTTC. The whole variable domain, filled in from reference TRBV9 and TRBJ2-1, reads DSGVTQTPKHLITATGQRVTLRCSPRSGDLSVYWYQQSLDQGLQFLIQYYNGEERAKGNILERFSAQQFPDLHSELNLSSLELGDSALYFCASSERGFSYNEQFFGPGTRLTVL.